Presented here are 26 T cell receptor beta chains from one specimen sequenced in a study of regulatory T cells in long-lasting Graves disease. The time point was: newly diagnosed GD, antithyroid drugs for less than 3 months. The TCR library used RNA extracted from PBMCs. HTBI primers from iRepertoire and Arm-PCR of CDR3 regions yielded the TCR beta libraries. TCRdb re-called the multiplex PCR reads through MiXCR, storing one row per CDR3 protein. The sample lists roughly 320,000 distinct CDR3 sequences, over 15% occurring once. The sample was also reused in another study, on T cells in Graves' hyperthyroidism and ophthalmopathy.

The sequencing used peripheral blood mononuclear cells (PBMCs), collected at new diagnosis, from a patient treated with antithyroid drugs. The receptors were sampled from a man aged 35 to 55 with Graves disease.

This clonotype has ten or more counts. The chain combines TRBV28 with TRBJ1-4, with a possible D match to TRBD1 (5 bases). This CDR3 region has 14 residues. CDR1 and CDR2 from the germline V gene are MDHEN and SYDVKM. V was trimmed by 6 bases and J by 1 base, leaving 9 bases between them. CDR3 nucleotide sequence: TGTGCCAGCAGGGAGGGGATAACTAATGAAAAACTGTTTTTT. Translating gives CASREGITNEKLFF.

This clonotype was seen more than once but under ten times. Here the CDR3 reads CASSVEQGAGEQYF. The CDR3 bases are TGTGCCAGCAGCGTAGAGCAGGGGGCGGGCGAGCAGTACTTC. The chain links TRBV9 to TRBJ2-7; 8 nucleotides agree with TRBD1. Germline assignment: CDR1 SGDLS and CDR2 YYNGEE. This CDR3 comprises 14 residues. Trimming cost V 0 bases and J 6 bases; bases outside gene matches: 5.

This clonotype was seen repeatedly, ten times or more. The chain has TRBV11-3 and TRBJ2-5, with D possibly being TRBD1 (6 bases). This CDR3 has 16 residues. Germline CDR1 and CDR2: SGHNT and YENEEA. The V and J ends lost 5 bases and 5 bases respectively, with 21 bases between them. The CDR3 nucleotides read TGTGCCAGCAGCATCAGGACAGCGATATTTTATGAGACCCAGTACTTC. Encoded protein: CASSIRTAIFYETQYF. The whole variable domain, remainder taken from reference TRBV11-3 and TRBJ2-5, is EAGVVQSPRYKIIEKKQPVAFWCNPISGHNTLYWYLQNLGQGPELLIRYENEEAVDDSQLPKDRFSAERLKGVDSTLKIQPAELGDSAVYLCASSIRTAIFYETQYFGPGTRLLVL.

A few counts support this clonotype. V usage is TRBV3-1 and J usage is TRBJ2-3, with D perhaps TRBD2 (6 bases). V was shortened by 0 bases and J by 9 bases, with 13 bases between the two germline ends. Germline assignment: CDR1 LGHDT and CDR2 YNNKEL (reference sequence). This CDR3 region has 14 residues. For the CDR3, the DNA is TGTGCCAGCAGCCAAGATCGCGGGGCCGTCACGCAGTATTTT. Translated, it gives CASSQDRGAVTQYF.

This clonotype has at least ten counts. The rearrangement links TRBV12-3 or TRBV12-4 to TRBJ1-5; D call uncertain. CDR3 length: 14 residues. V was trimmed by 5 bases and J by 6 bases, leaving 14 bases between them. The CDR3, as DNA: TGTGCCAGCAGTGCGGCCTGGCGCGGTCAGCCCCAGCATTTT. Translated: CASSAAWRGQPQHF.

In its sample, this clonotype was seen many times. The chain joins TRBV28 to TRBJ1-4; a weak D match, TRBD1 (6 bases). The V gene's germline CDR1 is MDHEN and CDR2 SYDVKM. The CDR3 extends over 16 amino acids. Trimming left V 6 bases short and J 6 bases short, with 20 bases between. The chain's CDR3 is CASRLPKDSPYEKLFF. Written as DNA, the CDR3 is TGTGCCAGCAGACTACCTAAGGACAGCCCATATGAAAAACTGTTTTTT.

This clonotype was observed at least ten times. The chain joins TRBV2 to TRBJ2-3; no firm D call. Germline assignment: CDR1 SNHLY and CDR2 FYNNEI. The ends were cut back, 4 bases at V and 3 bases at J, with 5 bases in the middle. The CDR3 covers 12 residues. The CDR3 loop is CASSVGTDTQYF. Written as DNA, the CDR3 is TGTGCCAGCAGTGTCGGAACAGATACGCAGTATTTT.

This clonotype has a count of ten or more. CDR3 nucleotides: TGTGCCAGCTCACCACAACAGGAAGAGACCCAGTACTTC. Translating it yields CASSPQQEETQYF. V is TRBV18 and J is TRBJ2-5, with TRBD1 as a possible D gene (5 bases). Trimming shortened V by 1 base and J by 3 bases, and 6 bases separated the two germline ends. This CDR3 contains 13 residues. The V gene's germline CDR1 is KGHSH and CDR2 LQKENI. The whole variable domain, remainder taken from reference TRBV18 and TRBJ2-5, is NAGVMQNPRHLVRRRGQEARLRCSPMKGHSHVYWYRQLPEEGLKFMVYLQKENIIDESGMPKERFSAEFPKEGPSILRIQQVVRGDSAAYFCASSPQQEETQYFGPGTRLLVL.

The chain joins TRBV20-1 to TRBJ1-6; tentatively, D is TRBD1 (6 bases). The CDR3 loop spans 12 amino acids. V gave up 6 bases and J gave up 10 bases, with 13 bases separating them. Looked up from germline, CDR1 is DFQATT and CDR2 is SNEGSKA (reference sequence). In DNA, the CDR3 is TGCAGTGCCGAACCTCAGGGGTCACCCCTCCACTTT. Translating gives CSAEPQGSPLHF.

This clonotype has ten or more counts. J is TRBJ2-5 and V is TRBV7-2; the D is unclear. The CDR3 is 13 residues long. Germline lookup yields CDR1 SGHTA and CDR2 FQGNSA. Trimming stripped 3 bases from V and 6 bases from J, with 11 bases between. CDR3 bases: TGTGCCAGCAGCTTCGCCTCGGCGAAGACCCAGTACTTC. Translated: CASSFASAKTQYF.

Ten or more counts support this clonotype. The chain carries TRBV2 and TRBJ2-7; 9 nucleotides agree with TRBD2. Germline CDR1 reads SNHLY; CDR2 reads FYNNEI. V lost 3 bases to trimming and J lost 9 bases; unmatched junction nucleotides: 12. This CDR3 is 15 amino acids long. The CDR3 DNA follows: TGTGCCAGCAGTGAGGAGCGGGGGGTACCCTCCCTGCAGTACTTC. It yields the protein CASSEERGVPSLQYF.

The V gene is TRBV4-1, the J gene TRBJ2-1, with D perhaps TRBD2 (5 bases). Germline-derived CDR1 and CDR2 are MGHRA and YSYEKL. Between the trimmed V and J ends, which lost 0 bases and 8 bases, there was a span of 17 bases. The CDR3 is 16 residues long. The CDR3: CASSQDFYRGNYEQFF. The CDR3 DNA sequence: TGCGCCAGCAGCCAAGATTTCTATCGAGGGAATTATGAGCAGTTCTTC.

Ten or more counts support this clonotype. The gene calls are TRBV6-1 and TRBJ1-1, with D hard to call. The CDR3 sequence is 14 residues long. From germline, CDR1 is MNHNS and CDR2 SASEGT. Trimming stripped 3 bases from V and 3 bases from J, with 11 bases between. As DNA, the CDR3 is TGTGCCAGCAGTGACATCGACCGTTACACTGAAGCTTTCTTT. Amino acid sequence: CASSDIDRYTEAFF.

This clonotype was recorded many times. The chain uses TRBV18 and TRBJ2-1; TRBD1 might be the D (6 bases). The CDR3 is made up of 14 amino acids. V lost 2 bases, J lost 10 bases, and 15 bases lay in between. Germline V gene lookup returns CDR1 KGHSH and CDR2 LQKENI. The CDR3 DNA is TGTGCCAGCTCACCATATTCAGGGGAGCAAGAGCAGTTCTTC. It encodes CASSPYSGEQEQFF. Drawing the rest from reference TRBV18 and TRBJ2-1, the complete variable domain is NAGVMQNPRHLVRRRGQEARLRCSPMKGHSHVYWYRQLPEEGLKFMVYLQKENIIDESGMPKERFSAEFPKEGPSILRIQQVVRGDSAAYFCASSPYSGEQEQFFGPGTRLTVL.

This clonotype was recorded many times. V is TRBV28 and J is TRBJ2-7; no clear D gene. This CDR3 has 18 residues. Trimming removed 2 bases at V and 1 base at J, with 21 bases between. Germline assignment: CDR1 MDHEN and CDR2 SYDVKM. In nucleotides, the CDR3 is TGTGCCAGCAGTTTACCGCCTCCGCCGGCGAAAGATTCCTACGAGCAGTACTTC. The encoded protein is CASSLPPPPAKDSYEQYF.

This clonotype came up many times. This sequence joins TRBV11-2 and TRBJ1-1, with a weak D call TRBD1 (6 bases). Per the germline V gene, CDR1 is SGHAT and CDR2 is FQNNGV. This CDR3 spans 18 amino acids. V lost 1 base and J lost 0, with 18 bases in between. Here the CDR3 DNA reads TGTGCCAGCAGCTTAGCACAGGGCGGACGTTGGATGAACACTGAAGCTTTCTTT. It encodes CASSLAQGGRWMNTEAFF.

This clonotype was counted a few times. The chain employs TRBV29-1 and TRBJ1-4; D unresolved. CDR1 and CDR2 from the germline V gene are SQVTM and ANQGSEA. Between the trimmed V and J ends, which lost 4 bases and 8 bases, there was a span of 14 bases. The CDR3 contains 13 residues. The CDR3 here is CSVVTPGGEKLFF. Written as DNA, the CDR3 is TGCAGCGTTGTTACCCCGGGCGGCGAAAAACTGTTTTTT. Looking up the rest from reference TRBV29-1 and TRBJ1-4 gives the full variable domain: SAVISQKPSRDICQRGTSLTIQCQVDSQVTMMFWYRQQPGQSLTLIATANQGSEATYESGFVIDKFPISRPNLTFSTLTVSNMSPEDSSIYLCSVVTPGGEKLFFGSGTQLSVL.

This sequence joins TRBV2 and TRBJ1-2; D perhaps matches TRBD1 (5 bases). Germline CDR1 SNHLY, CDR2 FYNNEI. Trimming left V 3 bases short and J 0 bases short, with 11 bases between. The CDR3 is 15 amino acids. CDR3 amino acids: CASSEGRRANYGYTF. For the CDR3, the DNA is TGTGCCAGCAGTGAGGGACGGCGAGCTAACTATGGCTACACCTTC.

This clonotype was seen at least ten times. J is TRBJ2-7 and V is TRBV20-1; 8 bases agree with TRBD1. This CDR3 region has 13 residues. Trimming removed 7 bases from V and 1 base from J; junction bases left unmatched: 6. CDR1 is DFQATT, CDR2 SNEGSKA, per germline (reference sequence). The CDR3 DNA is TGCAGTGTCAACAGGGGGTTTTCCTACGAGCAGTACTTC. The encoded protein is CSVNRGFSYEQYF.

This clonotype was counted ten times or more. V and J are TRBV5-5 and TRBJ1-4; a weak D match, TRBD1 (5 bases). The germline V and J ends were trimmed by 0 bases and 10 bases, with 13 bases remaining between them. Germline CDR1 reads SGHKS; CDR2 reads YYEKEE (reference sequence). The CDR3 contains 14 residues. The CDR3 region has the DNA TGTGCCAGCAGCTTGGACAGTCTAAGGGGAAAACTGTTTTTT. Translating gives CASSLDSLRGKLFF.

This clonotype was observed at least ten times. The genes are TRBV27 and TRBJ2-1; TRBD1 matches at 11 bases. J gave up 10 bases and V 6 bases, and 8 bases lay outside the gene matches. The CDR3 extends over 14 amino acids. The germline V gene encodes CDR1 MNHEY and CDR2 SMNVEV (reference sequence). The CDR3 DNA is TGTGCCAGCAGGACCGGGACAGGGGGTCTCGAGCAGTTCTTC. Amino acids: CASRTGTGGLEQFF.

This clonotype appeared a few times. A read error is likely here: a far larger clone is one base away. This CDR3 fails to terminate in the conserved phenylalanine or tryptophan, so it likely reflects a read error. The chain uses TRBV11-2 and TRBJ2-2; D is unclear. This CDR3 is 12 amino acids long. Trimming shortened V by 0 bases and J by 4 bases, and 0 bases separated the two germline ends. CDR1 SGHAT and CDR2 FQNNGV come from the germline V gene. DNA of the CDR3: TGTGCCAGCAGCTTAGACACCGGGGAGCTGTTTCTT. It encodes CASSLDTGELFL.

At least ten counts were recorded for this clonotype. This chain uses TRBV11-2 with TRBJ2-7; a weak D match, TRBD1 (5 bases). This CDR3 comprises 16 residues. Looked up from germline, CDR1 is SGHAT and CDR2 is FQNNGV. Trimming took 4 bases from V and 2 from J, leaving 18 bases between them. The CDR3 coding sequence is TGTGCCAGCAGCTCTCTGGACGGACAAAAAGCCTACGAGCAGTACTTC. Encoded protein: CASSSLDGQKAYEQYF.

The CDR3 DNA reads TGTGCCAGCAGTTCCCTAACCGGGACTAGCGGGGGCACAGATACGCAGTATTTT. Its protein product is CASSSLTGTSGGTDTQYF. The chain joins TRBV27 to TRBJ2-3; 13 bases agree with TRBD2. Germline trimming cut 4 bases from V and 1 base from J; bases unmatched to any gene: 8. Per germline, CDR1 MNHEY and CDR2 SMNVEV (reference sequence). CDR3 length: 18 amino acids.

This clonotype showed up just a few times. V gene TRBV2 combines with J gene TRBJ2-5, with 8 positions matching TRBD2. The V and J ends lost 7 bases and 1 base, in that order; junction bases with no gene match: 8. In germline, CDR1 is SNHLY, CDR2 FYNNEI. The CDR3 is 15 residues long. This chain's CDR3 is CASTPGLGRQETQYF. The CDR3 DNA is TGTGCCAGCACCCCGGGACTAGGGCGCCAAGAGACCCAGTACTTC.

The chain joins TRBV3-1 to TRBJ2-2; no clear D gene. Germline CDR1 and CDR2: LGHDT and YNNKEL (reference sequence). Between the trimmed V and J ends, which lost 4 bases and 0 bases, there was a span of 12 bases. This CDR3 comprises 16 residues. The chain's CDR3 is CASSPYGNSNTGELFF. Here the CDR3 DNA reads TGTGCCAGCAGCCCCTACGGCAATTCGAACACCGGGGAGCTGTTTTTT. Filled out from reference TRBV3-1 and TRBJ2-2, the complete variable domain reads DTAVSQTPKYLVTQMGNDKSIKCEQNLGHDTMYWYKQDSKKFLKIMFSYNNKELIINETVPNRFSPKSPDKAHLNLHINSLELGDSAVYFCASSPYGNSNTGELFFGEGSRLTVL.